This T cell receptor (beta chain) came from a study of OX40 agonist ivuxolimab in advanced cancers. Peripheral blood came from all dose cohorts at three timepoints. The CDR3 totals 14 residues. Trimming cost V 4 bases and J 5 bases; bases outside gene matches: 4. Germline V gene lookup returns CDR1 SGHTA and CDR2 FQGNSA. In the case of this clone: No antigen is known for it.

The protocol was immunoSEQ multiplex PCR, while the TCRdb copy is restricted to in-frame clones and leaves out a portion. The sample carries over 70,000 clones, under 80% recorded once. Findings and limits, study-wide: On average, CD8+ T cells showed a greater number of expanded clones than CD4+. CD4+ and CD8+ blood T cells expanded clonally by week 6 at 0.1 to 3.0 mg/kg.

V and J are TRBV7-2 and TRBJ2-5, with 10 bases matching TRBD1. This clonotype was sampled from an adult with an advanced solid tumor such as melanoma, head and neck, liver or kidney cancer. The sample in question was CD4+ or CD8+ T cells sorted from blood, obtained in a trial of the OX40 agonist ivuxolimab. In DNA, the CDR3 is TGTGCCAGCAGCTGGGGACAGGGGACGGAGACCCAGTACTTC. It is translated as CASSWGQGTETQYF.